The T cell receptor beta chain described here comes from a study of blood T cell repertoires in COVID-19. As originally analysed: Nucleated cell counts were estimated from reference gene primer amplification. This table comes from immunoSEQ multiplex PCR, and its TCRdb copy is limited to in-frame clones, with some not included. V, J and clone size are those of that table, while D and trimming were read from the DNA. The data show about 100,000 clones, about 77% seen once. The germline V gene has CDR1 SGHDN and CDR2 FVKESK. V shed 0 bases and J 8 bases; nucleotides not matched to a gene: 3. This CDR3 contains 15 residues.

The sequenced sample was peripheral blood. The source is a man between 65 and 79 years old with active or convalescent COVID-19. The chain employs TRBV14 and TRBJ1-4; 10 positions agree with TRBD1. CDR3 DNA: TGTGCCAGCAGCCAAGACGGGACAGGGGAAGAAAAACTGTTTTTT. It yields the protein CASSQDGTGEEKLFF.